Given below is one T cell receptor beta chain in context. Its antigen is unknown. The sample holds no much larger clone one base away, and base qualities are not on file. V loses 1 base at its end and J loses 6 bases; junction bases beyond the gene matches: 5. Looking up the germline V gene yields CDR1 SGHVS and CDR2 FNYEAQ. Taken from cysteine to phenylalanine, the CDR3 has 15 residues. Just the 45-base CDR3 DNA is kept, in frame starting at base 1. This specimen belongs to a study of blood T cell repertoires in COVID-19 (dated by TCRdb to 2020 to 2021). Describing the broader study: Samples covering the acute and convalescent phases of COVID-19 were provided by collaborators in the United States, Italy and Spain. The repertoires were released in a freely available public database meant as a resource for research on the immune response to SARS-CoV-2. The prospective study material was composed of cDNA or gDNA derived from T cells, B-cell-depleted T cells, or PBMCs. The sample metadata nearly always contained a de-identified subject ID, COVID-19 status, age in years and sex. HLA class I and class II types, where available, came from metadata supplied by the sample provider rather than from assay-based typing. Samples came from the ongoing ImmuneRACE study (first 160 participants) plus 1,254 subjects from 6 global collaborators. Deeply sampled blood TCRbeta repertoires from subjects exposed to, actively infected with, or recovered from COVID-19 were included in the dataset.

In Seattle, one collaborating source enrolled patients while the infection was active and tracked those patients longitudinally over the course of disease. Collaborating institutions collected whole blood in K2EDTA tubes following their own protocols. For TCRbeta analysis, collaborators shipped samples in one of three forms: frozen whole blood, isolated PBMCs, or DNA extracted from either of those sample types. The immunoSEQ Assay, a bias-controlled multiplex PCR, was used to amplify TCRbeta CDR3 regions from genomic DNA. On the authors' methods: The number of nucleated cells in each sample was estimated from the amplification of reference gene primers within the assay. To quantify the absolute abundance of each unique TCRbeta CDR3 rearrangement, sequence reads were collapsed and filtered. For each sample, productive Simpson clonality was calculated as the square root of Simpson's diversity index over productive rearrangements. Not all clones reach the TCRdb copy of this immuneACCESS table, which keeps in-frame sequences only. Checked studies attribute under half of the gap to unresolved V genes and leave the rest unexplained. Clonal size and the V and J genes are those of that table, whereas D and trimming came from the DNA. For this sample the table gives under 250,000 clones, of which roughly 85% were detected only once. Roughly 5% of the sample is taken by the ten largest.

Overall study results and their limits: The quantity of clinical and demographic metadata differed by source and by participant and was supplied without curation.

Specimen: peripheral blood. The sequence joins TRBV7-6 to TRBJ1-5; TRBD1 matches 8 bases in the middle. The TCR originated in a man aged 45-60 years with COVID-19, enrolled during active disease. Here is the DNA: TGTGCCAGCAGCTTAGAGGCAGGGGGCAGTCAGCCCCAGCATTTT. It is translated as CASSLEAGGSQPQHF.